This TCR beta chain is drawn from a study of blood T cells in healthy people across ages. Points from the study as a whole: Age showed a roughly linear inverse relationship with TCR beta diversity per million T cells.

Losses at the gene ends were 4 bases for V and 5 bases for J; bases not matched to a gene: 8. Looked up from germline, CDR1 is SNHLY and CDR2 is FYNNEI. The CDR3 contains 15 residues. There are a few counts of this clonotype. Its antigen is unknown. Sample donors were healthy Caucasian individuals that came from Russia, aged roughly 6 to 95. Then a second PCR, running roughly 7 to 11 cycles, was carried out with a sample-barcoded 5' primer and a J-beta primer mix. One entry per CDR3 protein, called by TCRdb with MiXCR from the 5' RACE reads. The table shows over 600,000 distinct CDR3 sequences, with approximately 40% occurring only once.

The chain uses TRBV2 and TRBJ2-1; the match to TRBD1 covers 7 bases. This receptor was taken from a man older than 75 in good health. Sequencing used blood. CDR3 residues: CASSGRTGDHNEQFF. The CDR3 DNA is TGTGCCAGCAGTGGAAGAACAGGGGATCACAATGAGCAGTTCTTC.